Listed here is a single T cell receptor beta chain. It has no known antigen specificity. The entry originates in a study of T cells expressing NK-cell markers (dated by TCRdb to about 2020). Some background on the complete study: TCR beta-chain repertoires were profiled in sorted CD3+CD56+NKG2C+, CD3+CD56+NKG2C- and CD3+CD56-NKG2C+ T-cell subsets from fewer than 10 donors. Libraries were sequenced as 2 x 150 bp reads on Illumina HiSeq 2000/2500, MiSeq or NextSeq. The eight sequenced donors were randomly selected healthy volunteers, three men and five women. Seven of the eight sequenced donors were HCMV-seropositive and one was HCMV-seronegative.

Sequencing relied on an Illumina HiSeq 2000. TCR beta cDNA libraries were prepared using 5'RACE template switching, which introduced a universal primer site and unique molecular identifiers. Priming for cDNA synthesis came from the TCR beta constant segment, and two successive PCR amplification steps followed. Per the authors' processing: MIGEC was used to demultiplex reads and group the reads by UMI, and MiTCR was used to assemble and quantify clonotypes. To exclude erroneous sequences, any TCR cDNA sequence not supported by at least two reads was discarded. The tcR package was used for downstream repertoire analysis, and clonotypes were matched across fractions by CDR3 nucleotide sequence plus V segment. VDJmatch was used to annotate antigen specificity against VDJdb, with one amino acid substitution in CDR3 allowed. The reads went through TCRdb reprocessing, and each CDR3 protein sequence gets one entry with no DNA. The V and J calls and clone size come from TCRdb's table, not from the authors' own analysis. This sample's records show about 400,000 distinct CDR3 sequences. Jointly, the top ten make up roughly a tenth of the sample.

Overall study outcomes, separate from this receptor: Those dominant clonotypes were again the most abundant among CD3+CD56-NKG2C+ cells in a handful of donors, at 28.3-60.1%. In a handful of donors, the dominant CD3+CD56+NKG2C+ clonotypes were among the top 10 CD8+ clonotypes and accounted for roughly 1.0-8% of CD8+ T cells. Whether the expanded NKG2C-expressing T cell clones were specific for HCMV antigens was left unclear.

A commercial ELISA kit detecting HCMV-specific IgG in serum was used to determine HCMV serostatus. Ficoll density gradient centrifugation was used to isolate peripheral blood mononuclear cells from blood. Counted from cysteine to phenylalanine, this CDR3 has 15 amino acids. No DNA sequence is on record. Via the germline V gene, CDR1 is SGHVS and CDR2 FQNEAQ. The source of this sequence is a woman in her fifties or sixties in good health. Donor details come from another sample of the same person, matched by shared clones. The chain was built from TRBV7-8 and TRBJ2-7; TCRdb designates TRBD1, a call that cannot be tested without DNA. The material sequenced was blood T cells: a sorted CD56 or NKG2C T cell subset, CD4+ or CD8+ T cells, or bulk PBMC T cells (not recorded which). The CDR3 protein: CASSLAPTGIYEQYF.